This T cell receptor (beta chain) was retrieved from a study of blood T cell repertoires in COVID-19. Study at large: Acute and convalescent COVID-19 samples came from the United States, Italy and Spain. In each case, the material was cDNA or gDNA derived from T cells, B-cell-depleted T cells, or PBMCs.

The CDR3 length is 13 residues. The V end lost 2 bases, the J end lost 2 bases, and 7 bases lay between the germline ends. CDR1 is SGDLS and CDR2 is YYNGEE in the germline V gene. Seattle cases were enrolled at active infection and followed longitudinally. Authors' processing steps: Scientists estimated how many nucleated cells there were by amplifying reference gene primers. Assay: immunoSEQ multiplex PCR; the TCRdb copy retains only in-frame clones and omits some. That table is the source of V, J and clone size, and D and trimming were worked out from the DNA. The sample shows 250,000 to 400,000 clones, roughly 88% of them seen only once.

The source is a woman aged 25 to 45 with COVID-19, enrolled during active disease. The chain couples TRBV9 to TRBJ2-5, with D unresolved. Sequencing was performed on peripheral blood. The CDR3 bases are TGTGCCAGCAGCGTTGGTACTCAAGAGACCCAGTACTTC. This encodes CASSVGTQETQYF.